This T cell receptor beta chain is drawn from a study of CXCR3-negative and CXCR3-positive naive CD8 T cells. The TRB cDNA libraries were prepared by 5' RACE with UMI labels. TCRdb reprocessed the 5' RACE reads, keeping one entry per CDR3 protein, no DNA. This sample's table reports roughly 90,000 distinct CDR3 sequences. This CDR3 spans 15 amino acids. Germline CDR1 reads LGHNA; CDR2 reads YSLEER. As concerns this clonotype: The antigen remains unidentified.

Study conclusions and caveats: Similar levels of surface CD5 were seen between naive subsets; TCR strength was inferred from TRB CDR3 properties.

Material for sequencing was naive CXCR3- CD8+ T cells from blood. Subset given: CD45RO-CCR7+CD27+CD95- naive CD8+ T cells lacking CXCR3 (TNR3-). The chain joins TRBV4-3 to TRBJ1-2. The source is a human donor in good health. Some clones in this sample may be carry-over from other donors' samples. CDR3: CASSQAPGSNYGYTF.